This T cell receptor beta chain derives from a study of CD8+ T cells in alopecia areata. Points on this clone: Its matching antigen is unknown.

The treatment was: oral pan-JAK inhibitor, 5-10 mg twice daily. Starting from PBMCs, sorting isolated CD4+ and CD8+ T cells. The study's findings and limits: Alopecia totalis/universalis scalp especially showed more expanded CD8+ clones than normal scalp. Within the top 100, expanded CD8+ clones significantly decreased with tofacitinib, as did scalp clonality.

Sequencing templates came from extracted RNA that was reverse transcribed into cDNA. The assay was immunoSEQ multiplex PCR, and TCRdb's table has in-frame clones only and misses some. This sample has some 180,000 clones, with 40% to 55% found just once. Source: CD8+ T cells sorted from blood, taken at week 52, from a patient treated with tofacitinib. This receptor was taken from a human donor with alopecia areata.

The CDR3 coding sequence is TGCGCCAGCAGTTGGGACAGAGGTCAGTCGGGTGAGCAGTTCTTC. Translating it yields CASSWDRGQSGEQFF. The gene calls are TRBV4-1 and TRBJ2-1; the match to TRBD1 covers 7 bases. The germline gives CDR1 MGHRA, CDR2 YSYEKL. V gave up 6 bases and J gave up 9 bases; unmatched junction bases: 14. The CDR3 covers 15 residues.